This entry lists 17 T cell receptor beta chains sequenced from one sample in a study of blood T cell repertoires in COVID-19 (dated by TCRdb to 2018 to 2021). The library relied on the immunoSEQ multiplex PCR assay. In its TCRdb copy, this immuneACCESS table keeps in-frame sequences only and misses some clones. Where compared with another copy, unresolved V genes explain less than half of these, and the others have no known cause. This sample gives 210,000 or so clones in total; roughly 80% of them show up just once. Together, the top ten hold 10% of the sample. The material sequenced was peripheral blood. The receptors were gathered from an elderly woman with acute or convalescent COVID-19.

The chain uses TRBV21-1 and TRBJ1-2; no DNA check was done on the table's D call, TRBD1. TRBV21-1 is given as a pseudogene. This CDR3 is built from 13 residues. CDR3: CASSKGRNYGYTF. CDR3 bases: TGTGCCAGCAGCAAAGGCAGAAACTATGGCTACACCTTC.

This clone has only a few counts. The chain employs TRBV7-2 and TRBJ2-1; weak D call: TRBD2 (6 bases). V lost 1 base, J lost 7 bases, and 11 bases lay in between. The CDR3 totals 14 residues. Germline CDR1 SGHTA, CDR2 FQGNSA. CDR3 nucleotides: TGTGCCAGCAGCTTAGGAGGGACTCAGAATGAGCAGTTCTTC. As protein: CASSLGGTQNEQFF.

The rearrangement uses TRBV18 and TRBJ1-1; unclear D gene. With 0 bases removed from V and 2 bases from J, the gap between germline ends came to 10 bases. CDR3 length: 15 residues. CDR1 and CDR2 from the germline V gene are KGHSH and LQKENI. CDR3 amino acids: CASSPPSTVNTEAFF. CDR3 DNA: TGTGCCAGCTCACCACCGAGCACAGTCAACACTGAAGCTTTCTTT.

This chain uses TRBV13 with TRBJ1-2, with unresolved D. This CDR3 is 14 amino acids long. From germline, CDR1 is PRHDT and CDR2 FYEKMQ (reference sequence). V was pared by 11 bases and J by 4 bases, with 20 bases between. The DNA of the CDR3 is TGTGCCTGCTCGGGAGTCGAAAAGGCCTATGGCTACACCTTC. This encodes CACSGVEKAYGYTF.

This sequence joins TRBV7-8 and TRBJ1-2, with D perhaps matching TRBD1 (6 bases). CDR3 length equals 18 residues. Germline loops: CDR1 SGHVS, CDR2 FQNEAQ. V lost 5 bases, J lost 3 bases, and 25 bases lay in between. This chain's CDR3 is CASSRNLDSHRHYYGYTF. CDR3 nucleotide sequence: TGTGCCAGCAGCCGTAATTTGGACAGCCACAGGCATTACTATGGCTACACCTTC. Full variable domain (outside the CDR3, taken from reference TRBV7-8 and TRBJ1-2): GAGVSQSPRYKVAKRGQDVALRCDPISGHVSLFWYQQALGQGPEFLTYFQNEAQLDKSGLPSDRFFAERPEGSVSTLKIQRTQQEDSAVYLCASSRNLDSHRHYYGYTFGSGTRLTVV.

The chain links TRBV11-3 to TRBJ2-5, with a tentative D call TRBD1 (6 bases). The V and J ends lost 2 bases and 2 bases respectively, with 12 bases between them. The CDR3 spans 15 residues. CDR1 is SGHNT, CDR2 YENEEA, per germline. The CDR3 nucleotides read TGTGCCAGCAGCTTACGAATCAGGGGTCAAGAGACCCAGTACTTC. Its protein is CASSLRIRGQETQYF. Variable domain in full (rest from reference TRBV11-3 and TRBJ2-5): EAGVVQSPRYKIIEKKQPVAFWCNPISGHNTLYWYLQNLGQGPELLIRYENEEAVDDSQLPKDRFSAERLKGVDSTLKIQPAELGDSAVYLCASSLRIRGQETQYFGPGTRLLVL.

The chain's CDR3 is CASTPTGGWNTEAFF. CDR3 coding DNA: TGTGCCAGTACCCCGACAGGGGGCTGGAACACTGAAGCTTTCTTT. This chain connects TRBV19 to TRBJ1-1; 10 bases are a match to TRBD1. After removal of 7 bases from V and 1 base from J, the junction contained 6 bases not matched to a gene. Germline CDR1 is LNHDA and CDR2 is SQIVND (reference sequence). This CDR3 has 15 amino acids. The variable domain in full, completed from reference TRBV19 and TRBJ1-1, reads DGGITQSPKYLFRKEGQNVTLSCEQNLNHDAMYWYRQDPGQGLRLIYYSQIVNDFQKGDIAEGYSVSREKKESFPLTVTSAQKNPTAFYLCASTPTGGWNTEAFFGQGTRLTVV.

The chain joins TRBV3-1 (or the pseudogene TRBV3-2) to TRBJ2-7; 7 positions match TRBD2. The CDR3 extends over 14 amino acids. CDR1 is LGHDT and CDR2 is YNNKEL in the germline V gene (reference sequence). V was clipped by 3 bases and J by 4 bases; unmatched bases: 6. DNA of the CDR3: TGTGCCAGCAGCCACGAGCACGGGGGGTACGAGCAGTACTTC. It translates to CASSHEHGGYEQYF.

The count of this clone is one. The rearrangement links TRBV19 to TRBJ2-1; 12 nucleotides align to TRBD2. Trimming took 3 bases from V and 7 from J; bases not matched to a gene: 4. The CDR3 covers 15 residues. Germline CDR1 and CDR2: LNHDA and SQIVND (reference sequence). CDR3 loop: CASSILAGGSNEQFF. Written as DNA, the CDR3 is TGTGCCAGTAGTATCCTAGCGGGAGGGTCAAATGAGCAGTTCTTC.

V is TRBV9 and J is TRBJ1-1, with 8 positions matching TRBD1. V lost 0 bases to trimming and J lost 7 bases; unmatched junction nucleotides: 11. The V gene's germline CDR1 is SGDLS and CDR2 YYNGEE. The CDR3 runs 16 residues. CDR3 in amino acids: CASSVGGGQGKGEAFF. As DNA, the CDR3 is TGTGCCAGCAGCGTAGGAGGAGGACAGGGCAAGGGTGAAGCTTTCTTT.

This clone appeared once. The chain has TRBV6-5 and TRBJ2-3, with a tentative D call TRBD2 (5 bases). Trimming stripped 5 bases from V and 5 bases from J, with 5 bases between. Per germline, CDR1 MNHEY and CDR2 SVGAGI. The CDR3 extends over 11 amino acids. Written as DNA, the CDR3 is TGTGCCAGCAGTCGGGGAGATACGCAGTATTTT. Its translation: CASSRGDTQYF.

The chain carries TRBV21-1 and TRBJ2-5; no DNA check was done on the table's D call, TRBD2. TRBV21-1 is a listed pseudogene. The CDR3 is 23 amino acids. For the CDR3, the DNA is TGTGCCAGCAGTACCCGGGACGGCGACCTCATCACTAGCGGGAGATCCCCCCAAGAGACCCAGTACTTC. This sequence encodes CASSTRDGDLITSGRSPQETQYF.

This chain uses TRBV9 with TRBJ2-3; 11 nucleotides line up with TRBD2. The V gene end was trimmed by 0 bases and the J gene end by 0 bases; junction bases not matched to a gene: 9. Per the germline V gene, CDR1 is SGDLS and CDR2 is YYNGEE. This CDR3 comprises 19 residues. CDR3 DNA sequence: TGTGCCAGCAGCGTAGCTCTGGCTAGCGGGGGGTATAGCACAGATACGCAGTATTTT. The encoded protein is CASSVALASGGYSTDTQYF.

V is TRBV30 and J is TRBJ2-2; TRBD2 aligns across 8 bases. V shed 0 bases, J shed 7 bases, and the junction held 10 bases outside the gene matches. Germline V gene lookup returns CDR1 GTSNPN and CDR2 SVGIG (reference sequence). The CDR3 consists of 16 residues. The CDR3 is CAWSVTAGGAGGELFF. As DNA, the CDR3 is TGTGCCTGGAGTGTGACGGCGGGAGGTGCGGGCGGGGAGCTGTTTTTT.

The V gene is TRBV5-1, the J gene TRBJ2-4, with D possibly being TRBD1 (6 bases). The CDR3 runs 13 residues. The germline CDR1 and CDR2 sequences are SGHRS and YFSETQ. V dropped 0 bases and J dropped 5 bases, with 6 bases sitting between them. CDR3 sequence: CASSLDRENIQYF. CDR3 DNA: TGCGCCAGCAGCTTGGACAGGGAAAACATTCAGTACTTC. The full variable domain, its missing parts supplied by reference TRBV5-1 and TRBJ2-4, is KAGVTQTPRYLIKTRGQQVTLSCSPISGHRSVSWYQQTPGQGLQFLFEYFSETQRNKGNFPGRFSGRQFSNSRSEMNVSTLELGDSALYLCASSLDRENIQYFGAGTRLSVL.

This chain uses TRBV21-1 with TRBJ1-3; whether TRBD1, the table's D call, matches the DNA was not checked. TRBV21-1 is shown as a pseudogene. The CDR3 has 22 residues. CDR3 region: CASSKDPPDYRDRGLSGNTIYF. The CDR3 DNA follows: TGTGCCAGCAGCAAAGATCCCCCAGATTACCGGGACAGGGGCCTCTCTGGAAACACCATATATTTT.

V is TRBV4-1 and J is TRBJ2-7; 7 bases fit TRBD1. Germline V gene data show CDR1 as MGHRA and CDR2 as YSYEKL. V gave up 0 bases and J gave up 4 bases; unmatched junction bases: 15. This CDR3 spans 18 amino acids. The CDR3 protein is CASSQDQDWNRGKYEQYF. In DNA form, the CDR3 reads TGCGCCAGCAGCCAAGATCAAGACTGGAACAGGGGAAAGTACGAGCAGTACTTC.